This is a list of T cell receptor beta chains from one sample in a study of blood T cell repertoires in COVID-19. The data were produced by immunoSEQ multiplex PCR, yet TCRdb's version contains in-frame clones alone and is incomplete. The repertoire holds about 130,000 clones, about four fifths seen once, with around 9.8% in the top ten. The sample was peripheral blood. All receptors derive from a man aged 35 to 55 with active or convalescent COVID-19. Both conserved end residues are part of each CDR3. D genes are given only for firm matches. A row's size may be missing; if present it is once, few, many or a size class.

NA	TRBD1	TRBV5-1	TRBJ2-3	TGCGCCAGCAGGCCTGGACAGGGTGGGGGTACGCAGTATTTT	CASRPGQGGGTQYF
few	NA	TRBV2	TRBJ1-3	TGTGCCAGCAGAGACGGGACAACCTCTGGAAACACCATATATTTT	CASRDGTTSGNTIYF
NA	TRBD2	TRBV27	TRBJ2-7	TGTGCCAGCAGTCTGACTGGGACTAGTGCCGTCTACGAGCAGTACTTC	CASSLTGTSAVYEQYF
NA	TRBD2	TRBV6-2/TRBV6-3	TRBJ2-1	TGTGCCAGCAGCCCAAGCGGGCGGGGGGCCTACAATGAGCAGTTCTTC	CASSPSGRGAYNEQFF
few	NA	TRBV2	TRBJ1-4	TGTGCCAGCAGCCTGAATGAAAAACTGTTTTTT	CASSLNEKLFF
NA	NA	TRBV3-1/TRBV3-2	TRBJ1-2	TGTGCCAGCAGCCAAGATTTAACAGTACATGGCTACACCTTC	CASSQDLTVHGYTF
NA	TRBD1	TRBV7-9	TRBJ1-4	TGTGCCAGCAGCACCGACAGGGTCTCAACTAATGAAAAACTGTTTTTT	CASSTDRVSTNEKLFF
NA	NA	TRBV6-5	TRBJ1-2	TGTGCCAGCAGAGCTACGGGGAGGTATGGCTACACCTTC	CASRATGRYGYTF
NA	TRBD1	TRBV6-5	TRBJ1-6	TGTGCCAGCAGAAGGACAGGGCTAAATTCACCCCTCCACTTT	CASRRTGLNSPLHF
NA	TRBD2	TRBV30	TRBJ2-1	TGTGCCTGGAGTTTTAGCGGGAATGAGCAGTTCTTC	CAWSFSGNEQFF
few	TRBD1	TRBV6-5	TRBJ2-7	TGTGCCAGCAGCGTGGGAATAGGGACAGCATACGAGCAGTACTTC	CASSVGIGTAYEQYF
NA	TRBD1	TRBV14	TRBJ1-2	TGTGCCAGCAGCCAAGGGACAGGGCGGTCCTATGGCTACACCTTC	CASSQGTGRSYGYTF
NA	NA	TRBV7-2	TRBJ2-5	TGTGCCAGCAGCTCCCTGTCGGGAGAGGAGACCCAGTACTTC	CASSSLSGEETQYF
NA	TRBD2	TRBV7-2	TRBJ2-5	TGTGCCAGCAGCATAAGACTAGCGGCAGAAGAGACCCAGTACTTC	CASSIRLAAEETQYF
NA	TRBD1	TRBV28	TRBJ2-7	TGTGCCAGCAGTTTTGCCCCAGGGGGTCTCTCCTACGAGCAGTACTTC	CASSFAPGGLSYEQYF
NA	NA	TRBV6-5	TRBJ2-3	TGTGCCAGCTCCCCAGGCACAGATACGCAGTATTTT	CASSPGTDTQYF
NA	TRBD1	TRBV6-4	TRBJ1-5	TGTGCCAGCAGTGACAAGGGACAGGGCCGGCAGCCCCAGCATTTT	CASSDKGQGRQPQHF
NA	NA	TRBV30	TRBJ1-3	TGTGCCTGGAGGCGGGGGGCTGGAAACACCATATATTTT	CAWRRGAGNTIYF
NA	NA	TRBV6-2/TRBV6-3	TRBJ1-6	TGTGCCAGCAGTCGTAGCTCCTATAATTCACCCCTCCACTTT	CASSRSSYNSPLHF
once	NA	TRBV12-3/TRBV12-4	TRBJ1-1	TGTGCCAGCAGTTCAACAGGGACCCTTGAAGCTTTCTTT	CASSSTGTLEAFF
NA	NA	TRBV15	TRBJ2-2	TGTGCCACCAGCAGCCGGACATCCAACACCGGGGAGCTGTTTTTT	CATSSRTSNTGELFF
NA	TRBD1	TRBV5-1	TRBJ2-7	TGCGCCAGCAGCACCGGGACAGGGTTGGTCGAGCAGTACTTC	CASSTGTGLVEQYF
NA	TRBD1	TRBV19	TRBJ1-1	TGTGCCAGTAGGCGGACAGGGGCGAACACTGAAGCTTTCTTT	CASRRTGANTEAFF
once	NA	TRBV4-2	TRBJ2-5	TGTGCCAGCAGCCAAGGCCAGTCTCAAGAGACCCAGTACTTC	CASSQGQSQETQYF
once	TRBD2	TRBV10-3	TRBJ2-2	TGTGCCATCAGAGGGGAGGGACTAGGGGCCGGGGAGCTGTTTTTT	CAIRGEGLGAGELFF
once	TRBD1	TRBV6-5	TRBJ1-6	TGTGCCAGTTGGGACAGGGGGCTTTTACCCCTCCACTTT	CASWDRGLLPLHF
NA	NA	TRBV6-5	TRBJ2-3	TGTGCCAGCAGTTCCCGACAGATTAGCACAGATACGCAGTATTTT	CASSSRQISTDTQYF
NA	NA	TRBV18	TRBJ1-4	TGTGCCAGCTCACCCCGGGAGAAGGCTAATGAAAAACTGTTTTTT	CASSPREKANEKLFF
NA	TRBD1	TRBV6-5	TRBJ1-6	TGTGCCAGCAGTTACTCTTCGGGACAGGGAAATTCACCCCTCCACTTT	CASSYSSGQGNSPLHF
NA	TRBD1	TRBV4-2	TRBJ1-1	TGTGCCAGCAGCCGCAGAACACAGGGGGACACTGAAGCTTTCTTT	CASSRRTQGDTEAFF
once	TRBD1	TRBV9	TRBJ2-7	TGTGCCAGCAGCGGAGCCGGGACAGGGAAGTCCTACGAGCAGTACTTC	CASSGAGTGKSYEQYF
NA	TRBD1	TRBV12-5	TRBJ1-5	TGTGCTAGTGGTTCCGGGTGGGGACAGAGCGATCAGCCCCAGCATTTT	CASGSGWGQSDQPQHF
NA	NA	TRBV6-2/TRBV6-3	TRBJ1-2	TGTGCCAGCAGCCAGACCACGGAGCCAAATGGCTACACCTTC	CASSQTTEPNGYTF
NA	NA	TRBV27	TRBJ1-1	TGTGCCAGCAGAGTTACAGGGTCTGTTACTGAAGCTTTCTTT	CASRVTGSVTEAFF
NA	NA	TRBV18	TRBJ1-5	TGTGCCAGCTCACCTCGAAGCAGCCTCGGGAGCAATCAGCCCCAGCATTTT	CASSPRSSLGSNQPQHF
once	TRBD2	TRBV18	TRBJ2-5	TGTGCCAGCTCACCCTGGACTAGCGGGGGGTCCGGTGAGACCCAGTACTTC	CASSPWTSGGSGETQYF
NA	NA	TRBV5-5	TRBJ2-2	TGTGCCAGCAGCTTTTCACACCCGAACACCGGGGAGCTGTTTTTT	CASSFSHPNTGELFF
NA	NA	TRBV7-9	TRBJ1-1	TGTGCCAGCACCCCCCCTGGGGGGACTGAAGCTTTCTTT	CASTPPGGTEAFF
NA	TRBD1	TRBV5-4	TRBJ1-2	TGTGCCAGCAGCATCCCGGACAGGGGGAATCTGGATGGCTACACCTTC	CASSIPDRGNLDGYTF
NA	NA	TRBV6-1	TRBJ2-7	TGTGCCAGCAGAGAAGAGATTGGAGGATCCTACGAGCAGTACTTC	CASREEIGGSYEQYF
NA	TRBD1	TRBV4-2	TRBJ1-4	TGTGCCAGCAGCCAAACGGGACAGGGGAACGAAAAACTGTTTTTT	CASSQTGQGNEKLFF
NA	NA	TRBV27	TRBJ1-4	TGTGCCAGCAGTTTACAGGGAAGAACTAATGAAAAACTGTTTTTT	CASSLQGRTNEKLFF
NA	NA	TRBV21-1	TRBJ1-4	TGTGCCAGCATTAACAGGGGATGGAATGAAAAACTGTTTTTT	CASINRGWNEKLFF
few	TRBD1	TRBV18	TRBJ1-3	TGTGCCAGCTCACCCGGGACAGGGGTAGGAAACACCATATATTTT	CASSPGTGVGNTIYF
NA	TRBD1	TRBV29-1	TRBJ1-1	TGCAGCGTACACCGACAGGGAGGCACTGAAGCTTTCTTT	CSVHRQGGTEAFF
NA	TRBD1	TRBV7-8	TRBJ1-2	TGTGCCAGCAGCGACTCCGGGACAGGGGTTGCTGGCTACACCTTC	CASSDSGTGVAGYTF
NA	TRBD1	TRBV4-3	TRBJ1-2	TGCGCCAGCAGCCAAGAAGGAGGGACAGCAACATATGGCTACACCTTC	CASSQEGGTATYGYTF
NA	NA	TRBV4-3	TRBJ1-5	TGCGCCAGCAGCCAAGACGGAGGCTCGGCCCAGCATTTT	CASSQDGGSAQHF